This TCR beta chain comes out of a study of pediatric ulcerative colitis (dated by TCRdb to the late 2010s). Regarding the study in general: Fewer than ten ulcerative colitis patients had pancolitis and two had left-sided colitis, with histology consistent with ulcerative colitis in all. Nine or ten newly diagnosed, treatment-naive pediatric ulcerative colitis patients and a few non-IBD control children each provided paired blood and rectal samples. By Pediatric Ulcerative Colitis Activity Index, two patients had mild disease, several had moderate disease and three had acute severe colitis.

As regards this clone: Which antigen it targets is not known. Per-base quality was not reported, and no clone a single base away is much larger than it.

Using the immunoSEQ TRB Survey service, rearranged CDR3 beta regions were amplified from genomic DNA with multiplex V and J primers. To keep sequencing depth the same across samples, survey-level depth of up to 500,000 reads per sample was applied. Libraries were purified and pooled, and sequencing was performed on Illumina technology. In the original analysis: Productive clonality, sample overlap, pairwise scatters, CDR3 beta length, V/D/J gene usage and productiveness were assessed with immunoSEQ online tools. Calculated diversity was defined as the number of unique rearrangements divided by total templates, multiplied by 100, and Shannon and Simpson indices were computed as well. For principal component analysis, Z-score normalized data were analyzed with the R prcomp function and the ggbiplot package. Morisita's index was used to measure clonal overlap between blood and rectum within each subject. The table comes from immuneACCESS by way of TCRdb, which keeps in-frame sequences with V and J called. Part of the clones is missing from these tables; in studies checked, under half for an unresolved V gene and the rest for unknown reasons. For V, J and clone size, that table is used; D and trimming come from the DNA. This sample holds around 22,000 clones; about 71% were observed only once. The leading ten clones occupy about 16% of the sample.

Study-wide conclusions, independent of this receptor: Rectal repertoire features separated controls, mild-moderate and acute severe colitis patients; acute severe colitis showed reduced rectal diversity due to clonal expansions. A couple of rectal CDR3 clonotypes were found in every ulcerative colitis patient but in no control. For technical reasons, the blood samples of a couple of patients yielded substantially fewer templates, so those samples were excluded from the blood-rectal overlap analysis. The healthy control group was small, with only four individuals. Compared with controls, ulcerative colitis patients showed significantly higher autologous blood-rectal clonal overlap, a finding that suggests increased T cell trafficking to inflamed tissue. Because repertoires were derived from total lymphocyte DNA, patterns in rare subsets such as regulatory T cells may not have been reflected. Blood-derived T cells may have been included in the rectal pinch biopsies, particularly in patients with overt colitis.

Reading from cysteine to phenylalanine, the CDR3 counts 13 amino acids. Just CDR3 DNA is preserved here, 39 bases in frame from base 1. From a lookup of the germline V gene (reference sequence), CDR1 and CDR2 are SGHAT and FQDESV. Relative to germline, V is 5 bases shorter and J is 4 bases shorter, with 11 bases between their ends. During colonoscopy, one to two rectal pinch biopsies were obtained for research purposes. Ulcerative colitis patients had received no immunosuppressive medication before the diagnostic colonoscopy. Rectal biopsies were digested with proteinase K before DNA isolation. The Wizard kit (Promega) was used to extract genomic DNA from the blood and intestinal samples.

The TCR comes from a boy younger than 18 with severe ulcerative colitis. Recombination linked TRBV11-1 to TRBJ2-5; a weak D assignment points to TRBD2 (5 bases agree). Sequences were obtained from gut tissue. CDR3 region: CASSRDQVETQYF. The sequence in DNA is TGTGCCAGCAGCCGGGATCAGGTAGAGACCCAGTACTTC.